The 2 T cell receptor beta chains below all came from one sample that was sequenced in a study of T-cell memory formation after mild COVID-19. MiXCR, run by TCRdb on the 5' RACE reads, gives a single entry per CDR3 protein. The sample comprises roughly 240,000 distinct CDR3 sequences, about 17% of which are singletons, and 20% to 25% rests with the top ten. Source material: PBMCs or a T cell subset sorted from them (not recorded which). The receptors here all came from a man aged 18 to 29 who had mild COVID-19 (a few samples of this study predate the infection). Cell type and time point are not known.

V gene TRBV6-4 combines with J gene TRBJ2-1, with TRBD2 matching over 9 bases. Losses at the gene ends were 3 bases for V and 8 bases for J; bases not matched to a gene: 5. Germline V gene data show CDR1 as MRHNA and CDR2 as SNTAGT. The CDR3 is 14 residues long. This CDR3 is CASSELAGIYEQFF. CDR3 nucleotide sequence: TGTGCCAGCAGTGAGCTAGCGGGGATCTATGAGCAGTTCTTC.

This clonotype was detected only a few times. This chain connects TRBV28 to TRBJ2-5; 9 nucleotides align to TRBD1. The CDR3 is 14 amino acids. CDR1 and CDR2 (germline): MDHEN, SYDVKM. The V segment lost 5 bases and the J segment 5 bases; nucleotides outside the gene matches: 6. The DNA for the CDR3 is TGTGCCAGCAGTCCATGGACAGGGGACGAGACCCAGTACTTC. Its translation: CASSPWTGDETQYF.